The T cell receptor (beta chain) described here comes from a study of blood T cell repertoires in COVID-19 (dated by TCRdb to 2020 to 2021). In terms of the full investigation: Collaborator samples came from the United States, Italy and Spain and covered acute and convalescent phases of COVID-19. The prospective study material was composed of cDNA or gDNA derived from T cells, B-cell-depleted T cells, or PBMCs. Subjects who had been exposed to COVID-19, were actively infected with it, or had recovered from it provided the deeply sampled blood TCRbeta repertoires that made up the dataset. A freely available public database, intended as a resource for researchers studying the immune response to SARS-CoV-2, is where the repertoires were released. Samples were obtained from the ongoing ImmuneRACE study (first 160 participants) and from about 1,300 subjects provided by 6 global collaborators. The sample metadata nearly always contained a de-identified subject ID, COVID-19 status, age in years and sex. HLA class I and class II types, where available, came from metadata supplied by the sample provider rather than from assay-based typing.

Worth noting for this clone: No cognate antigen has been identified for it. No qualities accompany the bases; no much larger clone lies one base away.

CDR1 is given as GTSNPN and CDR2 as SVGIG, both from the germline V gene (reference sequence). The CDR3, cysteine through phenylalanine, is 12 amino acids long. Only CDR3 DNA remains: 36 bases, in frame from the first base. V and J lose 5 bases and 5 bases, and a span of 12 bases separates them. Collaborating institutions collected whole blood in K2EDTA tubes following their own protocols. For TCRbeta analysis, collaborators shipped samples as frozen whole blood, isolated PBMCs, or DNA extracted from either of those sample types. What the work shows at the level of the full study, not this receptor alone: How much clinical and demographic metadata was included differed by source and by participant, and the metadata was provided uncurated.

TCRbeta CDR3 regions were amplified from genomic DNA by means of the immunoSEQ Assay, a bias-controlled multiplex PCR. On the authors' methods: Within the assay, amplification of reference gene primers was used to estimate how many nucleated cells each sample contained. To quantify the absolute abundance of each unique TCRbeta CDR3 rearrangement, sequence reads were collapsed and filtered. For each sample, productive Simpson clonality was calculated by taking the square root of Simpson's diversity index across productive rearrangements. TCRdb obtained this table from immuneACCESS and retained in-frame rearrangements with V and J assigned. These tables miss some clones; where compared with another copy, unresolved V genes account for less than half of the shortfall, and the remainder is unexplained. Clonal size and the V and J genes are those of that table, whereas D and trimming came from the DNA. Within this sample are some 39,000 clones, with 65% to 90% of them counted one time only. Over 5% of the sample is taken by the ten largest.

The sequence came from a man aged 40-55 years with active COVID-19. The specimen sequenced was peripheral blood. The chain was built from TRBV30 and TRBJ2-5; the D region possibly corresponds to TRBD2 (5 bases align). The sequenced DNA is TGTGCCTGGTCAGCTAGGGAGGAGACCCAGTACTTC. The resulting protein is CAWSAREETQYF.